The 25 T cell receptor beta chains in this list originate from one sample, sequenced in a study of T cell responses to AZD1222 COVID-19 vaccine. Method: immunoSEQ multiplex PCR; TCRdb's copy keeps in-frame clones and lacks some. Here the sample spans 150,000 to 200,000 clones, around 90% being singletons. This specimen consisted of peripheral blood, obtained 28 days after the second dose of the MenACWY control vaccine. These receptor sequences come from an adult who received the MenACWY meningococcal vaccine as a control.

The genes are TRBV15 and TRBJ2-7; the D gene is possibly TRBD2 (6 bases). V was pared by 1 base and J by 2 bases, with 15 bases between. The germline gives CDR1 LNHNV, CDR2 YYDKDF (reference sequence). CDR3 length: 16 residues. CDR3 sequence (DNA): TGTGCCACCAGCAGAGTCCCCGGGGGAGGTACCTACGAGCAGTACTTC. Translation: CATSRVPGGGTYEQYF.

CDR3 residues: CASSLGTLAKNIQYF. The CDR3 DNA follows: TGTGCCAGCAGCTTGGGGACATTGGCCAAAAACATTCAGTACTTC. This chain joins TRBV5-6 and TRBJ2-4; the D gene is possibly TRBD1 (5 bases). Trimming pared 0 bases from V and 1 base from J, leaving 8 bases between. There are 15 residues in the CDR3. Germline V gene sequence: CDR1 SGHDT, CDR2 YYEEEE.

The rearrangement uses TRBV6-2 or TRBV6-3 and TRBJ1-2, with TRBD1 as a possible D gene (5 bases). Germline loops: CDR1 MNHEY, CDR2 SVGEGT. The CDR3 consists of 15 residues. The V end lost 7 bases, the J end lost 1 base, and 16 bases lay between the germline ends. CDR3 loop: CASIPGTEDNYGYTF. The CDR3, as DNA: TGTGCCAGCATCCCGGGGACGGAAGATAACTATGGCTACACCTTC.

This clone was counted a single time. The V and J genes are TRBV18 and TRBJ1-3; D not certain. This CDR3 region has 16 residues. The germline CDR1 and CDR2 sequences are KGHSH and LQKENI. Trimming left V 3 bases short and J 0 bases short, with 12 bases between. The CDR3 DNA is TGTGCCAGCTCACCTGTTCAACCTGGCTCTGGAAACACCATATATTTT. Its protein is CASSPVQPGSGNTIYF.

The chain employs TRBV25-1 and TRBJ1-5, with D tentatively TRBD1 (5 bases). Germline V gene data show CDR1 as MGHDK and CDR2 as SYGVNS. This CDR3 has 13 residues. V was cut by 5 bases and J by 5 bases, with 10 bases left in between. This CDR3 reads CASSWDRDQPQHF. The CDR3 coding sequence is TGTGCCAGCAGTTGGGACCGCGATCAGCCCCAGCATTTT.

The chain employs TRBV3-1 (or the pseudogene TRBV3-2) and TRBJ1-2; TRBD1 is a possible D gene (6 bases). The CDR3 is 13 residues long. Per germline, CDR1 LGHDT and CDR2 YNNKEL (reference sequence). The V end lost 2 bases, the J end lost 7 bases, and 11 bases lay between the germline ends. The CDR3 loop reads CASSQYRVGGYTF. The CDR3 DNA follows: TGTGCCAGCAGCCAATACAGGGTCGGTGGCTACACCTTC.

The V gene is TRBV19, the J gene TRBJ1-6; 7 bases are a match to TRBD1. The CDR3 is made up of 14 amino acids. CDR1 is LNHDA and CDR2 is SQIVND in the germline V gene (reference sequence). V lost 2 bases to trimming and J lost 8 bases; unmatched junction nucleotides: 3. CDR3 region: CASSIRDSDSPLHF. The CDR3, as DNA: TGTGCCAGTAGTATAAGGGACAGCGATTCACCCCTCCACTTT.

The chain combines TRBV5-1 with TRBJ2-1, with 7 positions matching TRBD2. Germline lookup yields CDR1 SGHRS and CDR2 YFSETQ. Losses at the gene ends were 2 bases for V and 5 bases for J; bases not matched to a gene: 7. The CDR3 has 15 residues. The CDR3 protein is CASSFLAGLDNEQFF. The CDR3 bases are TGCGCCAGCAGCTTCTTAGCGGGTCTAGACAATGAGCAGTTCTTC.

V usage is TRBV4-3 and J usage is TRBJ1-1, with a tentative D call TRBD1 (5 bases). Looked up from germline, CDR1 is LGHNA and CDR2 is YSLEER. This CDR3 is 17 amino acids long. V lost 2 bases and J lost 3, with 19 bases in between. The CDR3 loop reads CASSQRGSFGADTEAFF. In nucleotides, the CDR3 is TGCGCCAGCAGCCAACGAGGCTCCTTTGGGGCGGACACTGAAGCTTTCTTT.

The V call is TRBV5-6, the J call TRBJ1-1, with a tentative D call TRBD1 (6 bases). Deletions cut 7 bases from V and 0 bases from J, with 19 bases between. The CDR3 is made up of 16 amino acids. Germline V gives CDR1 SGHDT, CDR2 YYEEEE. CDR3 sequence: CASGLRGASVNTEAFF. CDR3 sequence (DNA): TGTGCCAGCGGCCTAAGGGGGGCCTCAGTGAACACTGAAGCTTTCTTT.

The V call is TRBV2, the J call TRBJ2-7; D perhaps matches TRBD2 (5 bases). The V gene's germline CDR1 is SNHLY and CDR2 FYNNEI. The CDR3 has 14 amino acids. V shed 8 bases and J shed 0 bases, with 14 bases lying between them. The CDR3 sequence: CASGSGIISYEQYF. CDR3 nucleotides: TGTGCCAGCGGCTCGGGGATAATCTCCTACGAGCAGTACTTC.

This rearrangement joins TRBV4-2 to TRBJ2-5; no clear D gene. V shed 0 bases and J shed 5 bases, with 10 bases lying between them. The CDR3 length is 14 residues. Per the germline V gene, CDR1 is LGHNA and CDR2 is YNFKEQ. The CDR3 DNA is TGTGCCAGCAGCCAAGAGACCGGTTGGGAGACCCAGTACTTC. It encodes CASSQETGWETQYF.

CDR3 in DNA: TGTGCCAGCAGTGACGAAGGGACAACTAATGAAAAACTGTTTTTT. It is translated as CASSDEGTTNEKLFF. V is TRBV2 and J is TRBJ1-4; unclear D gene. Germline CDR1 reads SNHLY; CDR2 reads FYNNEI. V was trimmed by 3 bases and J by 0 bases, leaving 8 bases between them. The length of the CDR3 is 15 residues.

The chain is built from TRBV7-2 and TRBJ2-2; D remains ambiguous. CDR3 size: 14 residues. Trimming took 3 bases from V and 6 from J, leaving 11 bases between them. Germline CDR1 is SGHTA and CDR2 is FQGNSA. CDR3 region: CASSLDGGAGELFF. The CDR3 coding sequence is TGTGCCAGCAGCTTGGATGGTGGGGCCGGGGAGCTGTTTTTT.

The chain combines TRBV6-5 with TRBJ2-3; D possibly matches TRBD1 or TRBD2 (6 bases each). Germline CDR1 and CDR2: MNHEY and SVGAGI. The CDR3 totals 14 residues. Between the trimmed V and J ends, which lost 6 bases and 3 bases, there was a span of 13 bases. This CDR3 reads CASRVGGGTDTQYF. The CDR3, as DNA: TGTGCCAGCAGAGTGGGGGGCGGAACAGATACGCAGTATTTT.

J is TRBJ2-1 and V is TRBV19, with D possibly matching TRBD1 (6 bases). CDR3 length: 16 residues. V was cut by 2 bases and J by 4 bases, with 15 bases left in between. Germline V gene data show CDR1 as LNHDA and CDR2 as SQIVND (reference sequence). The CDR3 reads CASSIRPGHPYNEQFF. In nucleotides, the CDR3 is TGTGCCAGTAGTATACGGCCGGGACACCCGTACAATGAGCAGTTCTTC.

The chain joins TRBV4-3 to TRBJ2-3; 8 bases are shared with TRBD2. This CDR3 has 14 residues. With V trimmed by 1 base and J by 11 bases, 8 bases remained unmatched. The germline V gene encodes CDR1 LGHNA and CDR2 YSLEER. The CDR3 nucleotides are TGCGCCAGCAGCCAAGGGTTACTAGCGGTGGGGCAGTATTTT. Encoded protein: CASSQGLLAVGQYF.

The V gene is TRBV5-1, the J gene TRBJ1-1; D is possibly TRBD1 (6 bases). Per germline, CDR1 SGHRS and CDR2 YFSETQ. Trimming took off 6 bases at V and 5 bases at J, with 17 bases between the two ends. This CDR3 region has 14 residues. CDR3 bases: TGCGCCAGCAAGAGGGGGGATGCGGAAACTGAAGCTTTCTTT. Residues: CASKRGDAETEAFF.

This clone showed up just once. The CDR3 loop reads CASSPRTGVHLGEKLFF. In nucleotides, the CDR3 is TGCGCCAGCAGCCCAAGGACAGGGGTTCATTTGGGTGAAAAACTGTTTTTT. This chain links TRBV5-1 with TRBJ1-4, with 9 bases matching TRBD1. V shed 4 bases, J shed 7 bases, and the junction held 14 bases outside the gene matches. The CDR3 loop spans 17 amino acids. Germline V gene lookup returns CDR1 SGHRS and CDR2 YFSETQ.

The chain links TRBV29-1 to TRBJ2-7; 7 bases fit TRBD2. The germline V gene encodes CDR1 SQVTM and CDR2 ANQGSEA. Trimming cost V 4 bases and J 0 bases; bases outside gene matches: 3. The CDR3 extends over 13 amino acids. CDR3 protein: CSVVGTTSYEQYF. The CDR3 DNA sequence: TGCAGCGTTGTTGGGACTACCTCCTACGAGCAGTACTTC.

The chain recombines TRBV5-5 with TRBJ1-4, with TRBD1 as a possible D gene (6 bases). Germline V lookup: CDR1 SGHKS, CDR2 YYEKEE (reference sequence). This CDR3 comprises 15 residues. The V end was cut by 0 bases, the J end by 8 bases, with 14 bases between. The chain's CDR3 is CASSLVMGAGEKLFF. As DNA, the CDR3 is TGTGCCAGCAGCTTGGTCATGGGGGCGGGAGAAAAACTGTTTTTT.

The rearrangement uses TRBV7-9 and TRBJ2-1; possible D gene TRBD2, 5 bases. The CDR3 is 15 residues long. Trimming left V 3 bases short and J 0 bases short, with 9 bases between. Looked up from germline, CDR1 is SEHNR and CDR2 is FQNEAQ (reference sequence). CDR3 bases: TGTGCCAGCAGCTTTGCTAGCAGCTCCTACAATGAGCAGTTCTTC. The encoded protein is CASSFASSSYNEQFF.

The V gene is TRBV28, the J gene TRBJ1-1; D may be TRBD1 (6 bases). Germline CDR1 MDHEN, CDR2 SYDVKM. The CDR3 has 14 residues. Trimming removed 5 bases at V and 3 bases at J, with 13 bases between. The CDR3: CASSHGTWYTEAFF. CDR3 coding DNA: TGTGCCAGCAGTCACGGGACATGGTACACTGAAGCTTTCTTT. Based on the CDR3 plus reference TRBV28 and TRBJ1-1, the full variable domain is DVKVTQSSRYLVKRTGEKVFLECVQDMDHENMFWYRQDPGLGLRLIYFSYDVKMKEKGDIPEGYSVSREKKERFSLILESASTNQTSMYLCASSHGTWYTEAFFGQGTRLTVV.

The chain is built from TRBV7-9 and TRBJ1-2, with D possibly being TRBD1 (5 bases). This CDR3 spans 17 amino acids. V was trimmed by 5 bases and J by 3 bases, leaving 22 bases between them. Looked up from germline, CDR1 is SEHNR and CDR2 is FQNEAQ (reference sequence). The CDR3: CASSLVGHGPLDYGYTF. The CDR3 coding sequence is TGTGCCAGCAGCCTAGTGGGGCACGGTCCCCTAGACTATGGCTACACCTTC.

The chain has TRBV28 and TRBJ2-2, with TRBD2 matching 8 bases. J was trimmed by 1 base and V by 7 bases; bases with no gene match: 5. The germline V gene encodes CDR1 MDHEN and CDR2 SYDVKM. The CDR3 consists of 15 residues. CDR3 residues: CASKAGAENTGELFF. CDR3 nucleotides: TGTGCCAGCAAAGCGGGAGCGGAGAACACCGGGGAGCTGTTTTTT.